These 26 T cell receptor beta chains were sequenced from one sample in a study of CD4+ T cells in melanoma. Profiling relied on immunoSEQ multiplex PCR, and the TCRdb table lists in-frame clones only, not all of them. The sample shows 50,000 to 60,000 clones, roughly two thirds of them seen only once. Sequencing was performed on tumor tissue. These receptors all come from a human donor with melanoma.

V is TRBV5-1 and J is TRBJ2-7; D may be TRBD2 (5 bases). This CDR3 has 12 residues. Germline values: CDR1 SGHRS, CDR2 YFSETQ. The germline V and J ends were trimmed by 4 bases and 5 bases, with 10 bases remaining between them. The CDR3 sequence: CASSGGLNEQYF. The CDR3 DNA is TGCGCCAGCAGCGGCGGACTGAACGAGCAGTACTTC.

The DNA for the CDR3 is TGTGCCAGCAGTGTTCCGGGACAGGGTAGGTGGGAGCAGTACTTC. The encoded protein is CASSVPGQGRWEQYF. V gene TRBV28 combines with J gene TRBJ2-7; 9 bases match TRBD1. J gave up 7 bases and V 5 bases, and 12 bases lay outside the gene matches. The CDR3 spans 15 residues. Germline values: CDR1 MDHEN, CDR2 SYDVKM.

The genes are TRBV5-4 and TRBJ2-5; a possible D gene is TRBD1 (5 bases). Germline CDR1 and CDR2: SGHNT and YYREEE (reference sequence). The V end lost 2 bases, the J end lost 1 base, and 6 bases lay between the germline ends. The length of the CDR3 is 13 residues. CDR3: CASSFDSQETQYF. CDR3 coding DNA: TGTGCCAGCAGCTTTGACAGCCAAGAGACCCAGTACTTC. Filled out from reference TRBV5-4 and TRBJ2-5, the complete variable domain reads ETGVTQSPTHLIKTRGQQVTLRCSSQSGHNTVSWYQQALGQGPQFIFQYYREEENGRGNFPPRFSGLQFPNYSSELNVNALELDDSALYLCASSFDSQETQYFGPGTRLLVL.

The J gene is TRBJ1-1, the V gene TRBV21-1; TRBD1 was called by the table and not checked on the DNA. TRBV21-1 is shown as a pseudogene. This CDR3 comprises 18 residues. CDR3 DNA sequence: TGTGCCAGCAGCAATACACCGGGACAGGGAGGGAAGAACACTGAAGCTTTCTTT. It translates to CASSNTPGQGGKNTEAFF.

This clone was seen a single time. This CDR3 is CASSQGIGQGPAGYTF. In DNA form, the CDR3 reads TGTGCCAGCAGCCAAGGAATTGGACAGGGGCCAGCTGGCTACACCTTC. The chain uses TRBV14 and TRBJ1-2; TRBD1 matches at 9 bases. Per germline, CDR1 SGHDN and CDR2 FVKESK. This CDR3 contains 16 residues. Trimming took 1 base from V and 7 from J; bases not matched to a gene: 10.

This clone was counted a few times. The chain carries TRBV7-2 and TRBJ1-1, with D unclear. The ends were cut back, 5 bases at V and 1 base at J, with 8 bases in the middle. The CDR3 runs 13 residues. In germline, CDR1 is SGHTA, CDR2 FQGNSA. This CDR3 is CASSINQNTEAFF. The CDR3 DNA follows: TGTGCCAGCAGCATCAACCAGAACACTGAAGCTTTCTTT.

This clone was detected a few times. The chain is built from TRBV9 and TRBJ1-1, with D possibly being TRBD1 (5 bases). Trimming removed 0 bases at V and 5 bases at J, with 11 bases between. The CDR3 is 14 residues long. Germline CDR1 reads SGDLS; CDR2 reads YYNGEE. CDR3 in amino acids: CASSVVVGVTEAFF. The DNA of the CDR3 is TGTGCCAGCAGCGTAGTAGTAGGGGTGACTGAAGCTTTCTTT.

The V and J genes are TRBV5-4 and TRBJ1-2, with D possibly matching TRBD1 (6 bases). Germline CDR1 and CDR2: SGHNT and YYREEE (reference sequence). CDR3 length: 15 residues. Trimming stripped 4 bases from V and 3 bases from J, with 16 bases between. The CDR3 loop is CASSGGRGIYYGYTF. The DNA for the CDR3 is TGTGCCAGCAGCGGGGGGCGGGGCATATACTATGGCTACACCTTC.

The chain employs TRBV5-1 and TRBJ1-2; 8 positions agree with TRBD1. CDR3 length equals 15 residues. The V gene's germline CDR1 is SGHRS and CDR2 YFSETQ. Trimming removed 4 bases from V and 4 bases from J; junction bases left unmatched: 9. CDR3 DNA sequence: TGCGCCAGCAGCACCACAGGGGGAGGTGGCTATGGCTACACCTTC. It translates to CASSTTGGGGYGYTF.

The rearrangement links TRBV7-8 to TRBJ1-5, with TRBD1 matching over 8 bases. V was clipped by 5 bases and J by 0 bases; unmatched bases: 6. Per germline, CDR1 SGHVS and CDR2 FQNEAQ. The CDR3 totals 16 residues. CDR3 DNA: TGTGCCAGCAGCAAGGACAGGGTTTATAGCAATCAGCCCCAGCATTTT. Protein: CASSKDRVYSNQPQHF.

In regard to this clone: Additional DNA sequences in this sample encode the identical CDR3. This chain's CDR3 is CASSPQGDYTEAFF. CDR3 DNA: TGTGCCAGCTCACCACAGGGGGACTACACTGAAGCTTTCTTT. The chain combines TRBV18 with TRBJ1-1, with TRBD1 as a possible D gene (6 bases). V was trimmed by 1 base and J by 3 bases, leaving 9 bases between them. The CDR3 is made up of 14 amino acids. The germline CDR1 and CDR2 sequences are KGHSH and LQKENI.

This rearrangement joins TRBV27 to TRBJ2-7, with 7 nucleotides matching TRBD1. The CDR3 runs to 14 residues. The V gene end was trimmed by 6 bases and the J gene end by 0 bases; junction bases not matched to a gene: 5. Per germline, CDR1 MNHEY and CDR2 SMNVEV (reference sequence). This CDR3 is CASRTGDSSYEQYF. The CDR3 DNA follows: TGTGCCAGCAGAACAGGGGATAGCTCCTACGAGCAGTACTTC.

The chain employs TRBV4-3 and TRBJ1-2; 8 bases match TRBD1. Germline V CDR1 and CDR2: LGHNA, YSLEER. The V and J ends lost 0 bases and 8 bases, in that order; junction bases with no gene match: 8. The CDR3 extends over 15 amino acids. The CDR3 DNA reads TGCGCCAGCAGCCAAGAGACGTGGACAGGGAAGGGCTACACCTTC. As protein: CASSQETWTGKGYTF.

The genes are TRBV9 and TRBJ2-7, with D possibly called TRBD1 or TRBD2 (6 bases each). Germline CDR1 SGDLS, CDR2 YYNGEE. There are 16 residues in the CDR3. The V end lost 4 bases, the J end lost 3 bases, and 20 bases lay between the germline ends. The CDR3 DNA follows: TGTGCCAGCAGCTTACACAGGGACTCAGATTACTACGAGCAGTACTTC. Translated, it gives CASSLHRDSDYYEQYF. Supplemented by reference TRBV9 and TRBJ2-7, the full variable domain reads DSGVTQTPKHLITATGQRVTLRCSPRSGDLSVYWYQQSLDQGLQFLIQYYNGEERAKGNILERFSAQQFPDLHSELNLSSLELGDSALYFCASSLHRDSDYYEQYFGPGTRLTVT.

This clone has at least ten counts. The rearrangement links TRBV7-8 to TRBJ1-2; 7 bases are a match to TRBD1. Germline CDR1 and CDR2: SGHVS and FQNEAQ. With V trimmed by 4 bases and J by 8 bases, 10 bases remained unmatched. The CDR3 consists of 14 residues. The CDR3 loop reads CASSSNRGGIGYTF. The DNA for the CDR3 is TGTGCCAGCAGCTCCAACAGGGGAGGTATAGGCTACACCTTC.

The J gene is TRBJ2-1, the V gene TRBV2, with D maybe TRBD1 (5 bases). Germline-derived CDR1 and CDR2 are SNHLY and FYNNEI. This CDR3 comprises 15 residues. The V end lost 7 bases, the J end lost 8 bases, and 21 bases lay between the germline ends. The CDR3 spells CASKIRAGLGYEQFF. The CDR3 DNA reads TGTGCCAGCAAGATCAGGGCAGGGCTGGGTTATGAGCAGTTCTTC.

The chain links TRBV7-2 to TRBJ2-1; 11 bases are a match to TRBD2. The CDR3 contains 15 residues. V was clipped by 4 bases and J by 13 bases; unmatched bases: 12. The germline gives CDR1 SGHTA, CDR2 FQGNSA. CDR3 bases: TGTGCCAGCAGCTCCGATAGCGGGGGGGCCATCGTTCAGTTCTTC. Its protein is CASSSDSGGAIVQFF.

This clone showed up many times. The chain has TRBV6-1 and TRBJ1-2; possibly TRBD1 for D (5 bases). Trimming took off 6 bases at V and 6 bases at J, with 17 bases between the two ends. The CDR3 is 14 amino acids. From germline, CDR1 is MNHNS and CDR2 SASEGT. The CDR3 is CASRPGGDWHGYTF. The CDR3, as DNA: TGTGCCAGCAGACCCGGGGGAGACTGGCATGGCTACACCTTC.

The chain links TRBV4-1 to TRBJ2-7; TRBD2 aligns across 10 bases. Germline trimming cut 0 bases from V and 7 bases from J; bases unmatched to any gene: 9. CDR1 and CDR2 from the germline V gene are MGHRA and YSYEKL. The length of the CDR3 is 16 residues. Written as DNA, the CDR3 is TGCGCCAGCAGCCAAGATGAAGGAGCGGGGGGGCGGGAGCAGTACTTC. It encodes CASSQDEGAGGREQYF.

V gene TRBV16 combines with J gene TRBJ2-7; D is undetermined. Germline loops: CDR1 KGHSY, CDR2 FQNENV. This CDR3 comprises 16 residues. V was clipped by 4 bases and J by 0 bases, with 16 bases between them. The chain's CDR3 is CASSPRVSQFSYEQYF. The CDR3 nucleotides are TGTGCCAGCAGCCCCCGGGTCAGCCAGTTCTCCTACGAGCAGTACTTC. The whole variable domain, remainder taken from reference TRBV16 and TRBJ2-7, is GEEVAQTPKHLVRGEGQKAKLYCAPIKGHSYVFWYQQVLKNEFKFLISFQNENVFDETGMPKERFSAKCLPNSPCSLEIQATKLEDSAVYFCASSPRVSQFSYEQYFGPGTRLTVT.

This chain joins TRBV7-2 and TRBJ2-2; 9 bases line up with TRBD2. The CDR3 contains 14 residues. Germline loops: CDR1 SGHTA, CDR2 FQGNSA. V trimming: 4 bases; J trimming: 8 bases; junction bases outside the gene matches: 5. DNA for the CDR3: TGTGCCAGCAGCTCGGGACTAGCACCTGGGGAGCTGTTTTTT. This encodes CASSSGLAPGELFF. The variable domain in full, with the rest retrieved from reference TRBV7-2 and TRBJ2-2, is GAGVSQSPSNKVTEKGKDVELRCDPISGHTALYWYRQSLGQGLEFLIYFQGNSAPDKSGLPSDRFSAERTGGSVSTLTIQRTQQEDSAVYLCASSSGLAPGELFFGEGSRLTVL.

V usage is TRBV11-1 and J usage is TRBJ2-2; D perhaps matches TRBD2 (5 bases). There are 16 residues in the CDR3. V lost 6 bases to trimming and J lost 0 bases, with 14 bases between them. The germline V gene encodes CDR1 SGHAT and CDR2 FQDESV (reference sequence). The CDR3 spells CASRLEAAANTGELFF. As DNA, the CDR3 is TGTGCCAGCAGACTAGAGGCAGCCGCGAACACCGGGGAGCTGTTTTTT.

The chain joins TRBV2 to TRBJ1-1, with D possibly matching TRBD1 (5 bases). Per germline, CDR1 SNHLY and CDR2 FYNNEI. This CDR3 has 14 amino acids. Trimming stripped 1 base from V and 5 bases from J, with 11 bases between. CDR3 DNA sequence: TGTGCCAGCAGTGAAGGGCCAGGGAGTACTGAAGCTTTCTTT. Translating it yields CASSEGPGSTEAFF.

The chain combines TRBV5-6 with TRBJ1-5; tentatively, D is TRBD1 (6 bases). Germline loops: CDR1 SGHDT, CDR2 YYEEEE. The CDR3 extends over 15 amino acids. V was shortened by 0 bases and J by 8 bases, with 15 bases between the two germline ends. CDR3 amino acids: CASSLGRGLMEPQHF. The CDR3 nucleotides are TGTGCCAGCAGCTTGGGCCGGGGGCTTATGGAGCCCCAGCATTTT.

The genes are TRBV9 and TRBJ2-3; D is ambiguous. The CDR3 loop spans 14 amino acids. V lost 1 base and J 3 bases, leaving 9 bases between the germline ends. The germline V gene has CDR1 SGDLS and CDR2 YYNGEE. Here the CDR3 reads CASSVSGKTDTQYF. In DNA, the CDR3 is TGTGCCAGCAGCGTATCGGGCAAGACAGATACGCAGTATTTT.

V usage is TRBV4-3 and J usage is TRBJ1-2; D not certain. Trimming cost V 0 bases and J 3 bases, with 11 bases left between them. This CDR3 region has 15 residues. Germline values: CDR1 LGHNA, CDR2 YSLEER. The CDR3 DNA is TGCGCCAGCAGCCAAGATCTCGGCAGTTACTATGGCTACACCTTC. Amino acids: CASSQDLGSYYGYTF.